A selection of T cell receptor beta chains follows, all from one sample in a study of cytomegalovirus exposure and HLA in healthy donors. Method: immunoSEQ multiplex PCR; TCRdb's copy keeps in-frame clones and lacks some. Here the sample spans over 100,000 clones, about 74% being singletons. The sample consisted of PBMCs. These receptors were taken from a male donor in good health and CMV-seronegative. Each CDR3 is given without its conserved first and last residue. Each record gives: CDR3 protein, V gene, CDR3 length.

SVGTGLANVLT	TRBV29-1	11
ASSFGGEGQAKETQY	TRBV28	15
ASSSGTARSNQPQH	TRBV7-2	14
TSNQERQLAGAKNIQY	TRBV1	16
ASSQDRGSNQPQH	TRBV4-3	13
ASSLTGASEAF	TRBV11-2	11
ASSTMYTDTQY	TRBV19	11
ASSPAGGLVKNIQY	TRBV27	14
ASSGRTDRETSYEQY	TRBV4-2	15
ASSMLGGDRYEQY	TRBV19	13
ASSSGTGRDGYT	TRBV14	12
ASSYRGEYGYT	TRBV6-5	11
ASSGVGGAAEQF	TRBV25-1	12
ASSVAAGGYEQY	TRBV9	12
ASSSQFGYT	TRBV5-5	9
ASSLGQGGEQY	TRBV7-8	11
ASTLPGENTGELF	TRBV5-6	13
ASSLGQGASNQPQH	TRBV7-9	14
ASSQARPGKETQY	TRBV7-9	13
ASSARNRGHVSGNTIY	TRBV7-9	16
ASSHSGLAEIPYEQY	TRBV7-9	15
ASTPLAGDVGTQY	TRBV19	13
ASATGNYGYT	TRBV19	10
ASSTRLGAQY	TRBV19	10
ASGSGAGFSGNTIY	TRBV13	14
ASSFLSDSQPQH	TRBV28	12
ASSLLARGSGNTIY	TRBV5-8	14
ATQPTGSLLGSYEQY	TRBV28	15
ASAGTWGYGYT	TRBV9	11
AWSREGSEQPQH	TRBV30	12
ASSNGGAGQPQH	TRBV18	12
ASSYSTGLVDNEQF	TRBV6-6	14
ASSPGGGPSLNSPLH	TRBV28	15